This entry concerns a single TCR beta chain. There is no known antigen for this receptor. Per-base quality was not reported, and no clone a single base away is much larger than it. The collaborating institutions used their own protocols to collect whole blood in K2EDTA tubes. For TCRbeta analysis, collaborators shipped samples as frozen whole blood, isolated PBMCs, or DNA extracted from either of those sample types. The CDR3 runs 19 residues from the cysteine to the phenylalanine. Kept here is only the CDR3 DNA, which spans 57 bases and is read in frame from base 1. V and J are trimmed by 2 bases and 7 bases, and the gene matches miss 21 bases of the junction. CDR1 and CDR2 (SEHNR, FQNEAQ) derive from the germline V gene (reference sequence). This sample was taken from a study of blood T cell repertoires in COVID-19 (dated by TCRdb to 2020 to 2022). About the study as a whole: Collaborator samples came from the United States, Italy and Spain and covered acute and convalescent phases of COVID-19. The prospective study material was composed of cDNA or gDNA derived from T cells, B-cell-depleted T cells, or PBMCs. Deeply sampled blood TCRbeta repertoires from subjects exposed to, actively infected with, or recovered from COVID-19 were included in the dataset. The repertoires were released in a freely available public database meant as a resource for research on the immune response to SARS-CoV-2. The samples were drawn from the first 160 participants of the ongoing ImmuneRACE study and from roughly 1,300 subjects provided by 6 global collaborators. The sample metadata nearly always contained a de-identified subject ID, COVID-19 status, age in years and sex. Where available, HLA class I and class II types were obtained from metadata supplied by the sample provider rather than from assay-based typing.

TCRbeta CDR3 regions were amplified from genomic DNA by means of the immunoSEQ Assay, a bias-controlled multiplex PCR. The study's own analysis went as follows. The number of nucleated cells in each sample was estimated by amplification of reference gene primers within the assay. Sequence reads were collapsed and filtered to measure the absolute abundance of every unique TCRbeta CDR3 rearrangement. For each sample, productive Simpson clonality was calculated as the square root of Simpson's diversity index across productive rearrangements. TCRdb provides this immuneACCESS table in a form limited to in-frame rearrangements. Some clones are lacking; in checked studies, under half of them reflect an unresolved V gene, and why the rest are absent is not known. That table gives V, J and clone size, and the DNA gave D and trimming. The sample table contains 400,000 to 500,000 clones; only one count was recorded for just over 85% of them. The top ten clonotypes cover more than 1.4% of the sample.

What the research found in general, with its limitations: Clinical and demographic metadata were provided uncurated, with the amount varying by source and participant.

The origin of this receptor is a woman aged 25-40 years with active or convalescent COVID-19. The specimen was peripheral blood. The chain uses TRBV7-9 and TRBJ1-1, with 8 bases matching TRBD1. The CDR3 protein: CASSLKKQGGRVVLDEAFF. The bases read TGTGCCAGCAGCTTAAAAAAACAGGGGGGCCGGGTCGTCCTGGATGAAGCTTTCTTT.